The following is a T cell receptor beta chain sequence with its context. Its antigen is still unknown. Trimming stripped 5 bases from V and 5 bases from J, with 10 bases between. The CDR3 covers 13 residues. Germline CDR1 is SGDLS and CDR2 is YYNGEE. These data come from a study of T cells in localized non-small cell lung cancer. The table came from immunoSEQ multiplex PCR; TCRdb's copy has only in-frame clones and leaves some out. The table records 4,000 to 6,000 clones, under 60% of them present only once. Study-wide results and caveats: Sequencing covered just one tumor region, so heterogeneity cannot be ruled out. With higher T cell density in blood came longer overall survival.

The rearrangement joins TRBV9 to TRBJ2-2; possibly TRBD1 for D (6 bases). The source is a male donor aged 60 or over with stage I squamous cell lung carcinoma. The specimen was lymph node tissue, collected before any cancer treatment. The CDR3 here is CASRQGQTGELFF. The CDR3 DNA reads TGTGCCAGCAGACAGGGCCAGACCGGGGAGCTGTTTTTT.